This passage covers 25 T cell receptor beta chains from one sample sequenced in a study of blood T cell repertoires in COVID-19 (dated by TCRdb to about 2020). Library prep was done by the immunoSEQ multiplex PCR assay. The immuneACCESS repertoire file appears here via TCRdb, limited to in-frame rearrangements. These files lack a portion of the clones; in checked studies, under half of the deficit traces to unresolved V genes, and the cause of the others is not known. In this sample the table shows about 280,000 clones, around 80% of which occur a single time. About 5% of the sample comes from the top ten. The sample comprised PBMCs or T cells enriched from blood (not recorded which). Receptors were obtained from a man aged 35 to 55 who had been exposed to COVID-19.

The chain joins TRBV5-1 to TRBJ1-4, with 9 bases matching TRBD1. This CDR3 has 14 residues. V shed 7 bases, J shed 6 bases, and the junction held 7 bases outside the gene matches. The germline V gene has CDR1 SGHRS and CDR2 YFSETQ. CDR3 nucleotide sequence: TGCGCCAGCCAGTCCGGGACAGGGTATGAAAAACTGTTTTTT. Protein product: CASQSGTGYEKLFF.

Notes on this clone: Other nucleotide sequences from this sample produce the same CDR3. This sequence joins TRBV18 and TRBJ2-1; 11 bases align to TRBD1. V trimming: 2 bases; J trimming: 3 bases; junction bases outside the gene matches: 0. There are 15 residues in the CDR3. The germline CDR1 and CDR2 sequences are KGHSH and LQKENI. The CDR3 DNA is TGTGCCAGCTCACCAGGGACAGGGGGCTACAATGAGCAGTTCTTC. Translation: CASSPGTGGYNEQFF. Full variable domain (outside the CDR3, taken from reference TRBV18 and TRBJ2-1): NAGVMQNPRHLVRRRGQEARLRCSPMKGHSHVYWYRQLPEEGLKFMVYLQKENIIDESGMPKERFSAEFPKEGPSILRIQQVVRGDSAAYFCASSPGTGGYNEQFFGPGTRLTVL.

V is TRBV7-2 and J is TRBJ1-6; 7 bases are a match to TRBD1. Trimming took 5 bases from V and 7 from J; bases not matched to a gene: 2. The germline gives CDR1 SGHTA, CDR2 FQGNSA. This CDR3 has 13 amino acids. The CDR3 nucleotides are TGTGCCAGCAGCCCGGACAGGAATTCACCCCTCCACTTT. Residues: CASSPDRNSPLHF.

Remarks on this clone: One junction end does not reproduce the germline sequence, and a read error may be involved. The DNA of the CDR3 is TGTGCCAGCAGAACGAGGGAGATCCAGTACTTC. Residues: CASRTREIQYF. V is TRBV12-3 or TRBV12-4 and J is TRBJ2-5, with D maybe TRBD2 (5 bases). The CDR3 covers 11 residues.

The chain has TRBV27 and TRBJ1-5; a weak D match, TRBD1 (5 bases). Trimming stripped 3 bases from V and 1 base from J, with 10 bases between. CDR1 is MNHEY and CDR2 is SMNVEV in the germline V gene (reference sequence). The CDR3 totals 15 residues. CDR3 residues: CASSFDRLSNQPQHF. The CDR3 nucleotides are TGTGCCAGCAGTTTCGACAGACTCAGCAATCAGCCCCAGCATTTT.

This chain links TRBV6-5 with TRBJ2-3; 7 bases are shared with TRBD2. Germline trimming cut 8 bases from V and 2 bases from J; bases unmatched to any gene: 4. Germline V lookup: CDR1 MNHEY, CDR2 SVGAGI. The CDR3 extends over 13 amino acids. DNA for the CDR3: TGTGCCAGCGGGGAGGGTTCCACAGATACGCAGTATTTT. Translated, it gives CASGEGSTDTQYF.

The chain is built from TRBV4-1 and TRBJ2-3; TRBD2 aligns across 9 bases. Trimming took 2 bases from V and 6 from J; bases not matched to a gene: 0. CDR1 is MGHRA, CDR2 YSYEKL, per germline. The CDR3 covers 13 residues. The CDR3 loop is CASSQLAGDTQYF. The CDR3 DNA reads TGCGCCAGCAGCCAACTAGCGGGGGATACGCAGTATTTT.

This chain connects TRBV2 to TRBJ1-1, with TRBD1 as a possible D gene (5 bases). Looked up from germline, CDR1 is SNHLY and CDR2 is FYNNEI. The V and J ends lost 10 bases and 1 base respectively, with 10 bases between them. The CDR3 extends over 12 amino acids. In DNA form, the CDR3 reads TGTGCCACCATAGGGGCGAACACTGAAGCTTTCTTT. Translating it yields CATIGANTEAFF.

This rearrangement joins TRBV11-3 to TRBJ2-1; 7 nucleotides line up with TRBD2. This CDR3 is built from 13 residues. Germline CDR1 and CDR2: SGHNT and YENEEA. The J segment lost 15 bases and the V segment lost 5 bases, leaving 13 bases of the junction unmatched. The CDR3 loop is CASSLGTTSGRFF. As DNA, the CDR3 is TGTGCCAGCAGCCTCGGGACTACGAGTGGTCGGTTCTTC.

This clone is a singleton in its sample. The V and J genes are TRBV4-1 and TRBJ2-4, with a weak D call TRBD1 (5 bases). The CDR3 extends over 13 amino acids. Per germline, CDR1 MGHRA and CDR2 YSYEKL. Trimming took off 2 bases at V and 8 bases at J, with 10 bases between the two ends. Here the CDR3 reads CASSQPQVDIQYF. In DNA form, the CDR3 reads TGCGCCAGCAGCCAACCACAGGTGGACATTCAGTACTTC.

The V call is TRBV9, the J call TRBJ2-2; D unresolved. The CDR3 sequence is 15 residues long. The V gene lost 0 bases and the J gene lost 5 bases, with 11 bases spanning the gap. CDR1 SGDLS and CDR2 YYNGEE come from the germline V gene. The CDR3 DNA reads TGTGCCAGCAGCGTAGGAGTAAGAGAAACCGGGGAGCTGTTTTTT. Its translation is CASSVGVRETGELFF.

The chain couples TRBV10-3 to TRBJ2-7, with TRBD1 as a possible D gene (5 bases). Trimming left V 8 bases short and J 3 bases short, with 8 bases between. CDR3 length: 11 amino acids. Per the germline V gene, CDR1 is ENHRY and CDR2 is SYGVKD. The CDR3 region is CAIGASYEQYF. CDR3 in DNA: TGTGCCATCGGGGCAAGCTACGAGCAGTACTTC.

A word on this clone: The sample contains more than one DNA sequence encoding this CDR3. This rearrangement joins TRBV18 to TRBJ1-1; the match to TRBD1 covers 7 bases. The CDR3 loop spans 14 amino acids. Germline V CDR1 and CDR2: KGHSH, LQKENI. J was trimmed by 0 bases and V by 4 bases; bases with no gene match: 2. The chain's CDR3 is CASSRQGMNTEAFF. Written as DNA, the CDR3 is TGTGCCAGCTCACGACAGGGAATGAACACTGAAGCTTTCTTT.

There are a few counts of this clone. The rearrangement links TRBV12-5 to TRBJ2-6; 11 positions match TRBD1. Germline V CDR1 and CDR2: LGHNT, FRNRAP. Unmatched junction bases numbered 7, after V lost 5 bases and J lost 4 bases. This CDR3 is 17 amino acids long. The CDR3 sequence: CASGTGTGGAGANVLTF. CDR3 nucleotides: TGTGCTAGTGGTACCGGGACAGGGGGAGCAGGGGCCAACGTCCTGACTTTC.

The rearrangement joins TRBV28 to TRBJ2-1, with D possibly matching TRBD2 (6 bases). Germline CDR1 and CDR2: MDHEN and SYDVKM. V gave up 5 bases and J gave up 0 bases, with 8 bases separating them. There are 14 residues in the CDR3. CDR3 nucleotide sequence: TGTGCCAGCAGTCCCGGGAGCTCCTACAATGAGCAGTTCTTC. Translating it yields CASSPGSSYNEQFF.

The rearrangement uses TRBV6-4 and TRBJ1-5, with 8 bases matching TRBD1. Germline lookup yields CDR1 MRHNA and CDR2 SNTAGT. Losses at the gene ends were 5 bases for V and 5 bases for J; bases not matched to a gene: 2. The CDR3 is 13 amino acids. CDR3 sequence reads: CASSSGGDQPQHF. The DNA for the CDR3 is TGTGCCAGCAGTTCAGGGGGCGATCAGCCCCAGCATTTT.

This clone appeared once. The chain couples TRBV30 to TRBJ1-2; TRBD1 matches 7 bases. This CDR3 has 19 amino acids. Germline values: CDR1 GTSNPN, CDR2 SVGIG (reference sequence). J gave up 1 base and V 0 bases, and 17 bases lay outside the gene matches. The CDR3 reads CAWSVVRGRLKTLNYGYTF. The CDR3 DNA sequence: TGTGCCTGGAGTGTGGTGAGGGGGCGCTTGAAAACTCTTAACTATGGCTACACCTTC. Full variable domain (missing parts from reference TRBV30 and TRBJ1-2): SQTIHQWPATLVQPVGSPLSLECTVEGTSNPNLYWYRQAAGRGLQLLFYSVGIGQISSEVPQNLSASRPQDRQFILSSKKLLLSDSGFYLCAWSVVRGRLKTLNYGYTFGSGTRLTVV.

This clone was picked up a small number of times. This chain links TRBV7-9 with TRBJ1-4; D not certain. Germline CDR1 and CDR2: SEHNR and FQNEAQ (reference sequence). There are 16 residues in the CDR3. The V and J ends lost 3 bases and 0 bases respectively, with 11 bases between them. The DNA for the CDR3 is TGTGCCAGCAGCTTTTCCTACCGAGCAACTAATGAAAAACTGTTTTTT. Amino acid sequence: CASSFSYRATNEKLFF.

In DNA, the CDR3 is TGTGCCAGCAGTCCCGGGACAGGGTTTGCTTTCTTT. Amino acid sequence: CASSPGTGFAFF. The rearrangement links TRBV6-2 or TRBV6-3 to TRBJ1-1, with 9 bases fitting TRBD1. Germline V lookup: CDR1 MNHEY, CDR2 SVGEGT. The CDR3 loop spans 12 amino acids. The trim removed 5 bases at V and 11 bases at J, leaving 6 bases unmatched.

The chain is built from TRBV19 and TRBJ2-7; D unclear. Germline loops: CDR1 LNHDA, CDR2 SQIVND (reference sequence). Trimming removed 3 bases at V and 1 base at J, with 10 bases between. This CDR3 comprises 14 residues. The CDR3 DNA reads TGTGCCAGTAGTATTCCCCCCCGTTCCTACGAGCAGTACTTC. This translates into CASSIPPRSYEQYF.

The J gene is TRBJ1-6, the V gene TRBV19, with a possible D match to TRBD1 (6 bases). Trimming stripped 11 bases from V and 6 bases from J, with 14 bases between. The CDR3 totals 13 residues. Germline CDR1 LNHDA, CDR2 SQIVND (reference sequence). The CDR3 DNA follows: TGTGCCTCAAAGGACAGTTTTAATTCACCCCTCCACTTT. Amino acid sequence: CASKDSFNSPLHF.

V usage is TRBV7-8 and J usage is TRBJ2-2; no firm D call. Germline CDR1 SGHVS, CDR2 FQNEAQ. The length of the CDR3 is 15 residues. V was shortened by 2 bases and J by 7 bases, with 14 bases between the two germline ends. This CDR3 reads CASSLLPRLIGELFF. The CDR3 DNA follows: TGTGCCAGCAGCTTATTGCCCCGGTTGATCGGGGAGCTGTTTTTT.

The chain links TRBV11-3 to TRBJ2-2; 7 bases line up with TRBD2. This CDR3 spans 15 amino acids. The V segment lost 5 bases and the J segment 2 bases; nucleotides outside the gene matches: 5. CDR1 and CDR2 (germline): SGHNT, YENEEA. This CDR3 reads CASSQTGGNTGELFF. The CDR3 DNA follows: TGTGCCAGCAGCCAGACGGGAGGCAACACCGGGGAGCTGTTTTTT.

The CDR3 reads CALVSGIQTYNEQFF. The CDR3, as DNA: TGTGCCTTGGTGAGCGGGATCCAGACCTACAATGAGCAGTTCTTC. V usage is TRBV27 and J usage is TRBJ2-1; 7 nucleotides match TRBD2. Germline-derived CDR1 and CDR2 are MNHEY and SMNVEV (reference sequence). CDR3 length equals 15 residues. The V and J ends lost 11 bases and 2 bases, in that order; junction bases with no gene match: 12.

The V gene is TRBV7-2, the J gene TRBJ2-3; TRBD1 agrees at 8 bases. CDR1 and CDR2 (germline): SGHTA, FQGNSA. Trimming cost V 5 bases and J 2 bases; bases outside gene matches: 9. This CDR3 region has 16 residues. The CDR3 is CASSHKDRVPTDTQYF. The CDR3 DNA reads as TGTGCCAGCAGCCACAAGGACAGGGTCCCCACAGATACGCAGTATTTT.